This TCR beta chain was obtained from a study of blood T cell repertoires in COVID-19. Study-level background: Collection of acute and convalescent COVID-19 samples took place in the United States, Italy and Spain.

Authors' methods: For nucleated cells, counts were estimated from reference gene primer amplification. Measured with immunoSEQ multiplex PCR; TCRdb has only the in-frame clones, and not every one. V, J and clone size are taken as reported in that table, and D and trimming were inferred from the DNA itself. The table shows 140,000 to 150,000 clones, with about nine tenths occurring only once. Enrolment of Seattle patients took place during active infection, and they were followed longitudinally. V lost 5 bases to trimming and J lost 10 bases; unmatched junction nucleotides: 6. Germline-derived CDR1 and CDR2 are DFQATT and SNEGSKA (reference sequence). This CDR3 spans 11 amino acids.

This TCR derives from a human donor with COVID-19, enrolled during active disease. The donor label of this sample is uncertain. The sequenced material came from peripheral blood. The J gene is TRBJ1-1, the V gene TRBV20-1; 8 positions agree with TRBD1. As DNA, the CDR3 is TGCAGTGCTTCGGACAGGGCGGGAGCTTTCTTT. It encodes CSASDRAGAFF.